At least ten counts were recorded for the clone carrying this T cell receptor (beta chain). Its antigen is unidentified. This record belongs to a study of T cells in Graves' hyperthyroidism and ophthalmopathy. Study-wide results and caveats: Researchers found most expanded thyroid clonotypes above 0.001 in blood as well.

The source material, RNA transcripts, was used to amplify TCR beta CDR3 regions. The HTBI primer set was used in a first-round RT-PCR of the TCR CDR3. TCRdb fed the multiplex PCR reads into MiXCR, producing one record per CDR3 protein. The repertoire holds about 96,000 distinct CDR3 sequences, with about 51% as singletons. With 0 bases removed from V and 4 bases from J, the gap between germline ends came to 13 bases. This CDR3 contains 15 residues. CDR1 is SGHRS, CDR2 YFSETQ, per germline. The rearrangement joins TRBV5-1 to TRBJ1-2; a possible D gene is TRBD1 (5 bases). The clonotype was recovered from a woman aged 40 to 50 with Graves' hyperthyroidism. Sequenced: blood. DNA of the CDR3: TGCGCCAGCAGCTTGGGGGACGGGGAAACCTATGGCTACACCTTC. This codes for CASSLGDGETYGYTF.